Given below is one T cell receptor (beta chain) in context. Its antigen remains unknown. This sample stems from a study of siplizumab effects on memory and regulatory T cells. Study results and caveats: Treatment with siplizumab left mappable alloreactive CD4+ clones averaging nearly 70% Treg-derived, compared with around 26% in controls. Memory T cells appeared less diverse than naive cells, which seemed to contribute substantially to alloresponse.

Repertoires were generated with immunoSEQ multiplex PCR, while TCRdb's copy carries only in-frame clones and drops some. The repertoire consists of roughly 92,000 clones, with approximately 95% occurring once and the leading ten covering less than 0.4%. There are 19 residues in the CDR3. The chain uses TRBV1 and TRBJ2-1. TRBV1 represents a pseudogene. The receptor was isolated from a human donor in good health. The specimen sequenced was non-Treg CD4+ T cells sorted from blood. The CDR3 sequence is CTSSPGEGASRSSYNEQFF. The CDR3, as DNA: TGCACCAGCAGCCCCGGGGAGGGGGCAAGTAGGAGCTCCTACAATGAGCAGTTCTTC.